This T cell receptor beta chain was sequenced in a study of CD8 T cells in ankylosing spondylitis. Broader study findings: A CD8+ phenotype characterized the disease-linked clones, which were relatively rare in peripheral blood. Roughly eight highly homologous variants formed a TCR beta motif that appeared characteristic of ankylosing spondylitis blood. The study looked at matched synovial fluid samples from ankylosing spondylitis patients. Disease-linked clones were reported to be significantly enriched there. Prior work had noted some motif variants in reactive arthritis blood and synovial fluid.

This clonotype turned up a few times. Antigen: not known. The trim removed 2 bases at V and 5 bases at J, leaving 8 bases unmatched. This CDR3 is 16 amino acids long. Germline CDR1 SGHDT, CDR2 YYEEEE. Quantitative 5'-RACE was performed with molecular barcodes, and it yielded the TCR beta libraries. One entry per CDR3 protein results from TCRdb running MiXCR on the 5' RACE reads. The data contain about 440,000 distinct CDR3 sequences, more than 15% of them singletons. This sequence was found in a male donor with ankylosing spondylitis. The J gene is TRBJ1-5, the V gene TRBV5-6, with 9 bases lining up with TRBD1. The sample consisted of blood, either unsorted or a sorted T cell fraction (not recorded which). The CDR3 region has the DNA TGTGCCAGCAGCTTAACAGGGGGCGCGGGGGATCAGCCCCAGCATTTT. Translating gives CASSLTGGAGDQPQHF.